These T cell receptor beta chains were read from a single sample in a study of blood T cell repertoires in COVID-19. Libraries were prepared by immunoSEQ multiplex PCR; TCRdb keeps only in-frame clonotypes and omits some of them. The table has 200,000 to 250,000 clones, 84% seen once. The specimen was PBMCs or T cells enriched from blood (not recorded which). These receptor sequences come from a man between 60 and 75 years old who had recovered from COVID-19. Both conserved end residues are part of each CDR3. The order of the fields is D gene, J gene, V gene, clone size, CDR3 protein, CDR3 DNA. The D gene is left open where the match is weak. Clone size is given for some rows only: seen once, a few or many times, or a class if the clone is expanded.

d_gene: NA; j_gene: TRBJ2-5; v_gene: TRBV6-5; abundance: NA; CDR3aa: CASSLVLQETQYF; CDR3nt: TGTGCCAGCAGCCTAGTGCTCCAAGAGACCCAGTACTTC
d_gene: TRBD1; j_gene: TRBJ1-1; v_gene: TRBV18; abundance: few; CDR3aa: CASLNALPGQGDTEAFF; CDR3nt: TGTGCCAGCTTAAACGCCCTGCCGGGACAGGGGGACACTGAAGCTTTCTTT
d_gene: NA; j_gene: TRBJ2-7; v_gene: TRBV11-1; abundance: NA; CDR3aa: CASSLATGMGEQYF; CDR3nt: TGTGCCAGCAGCTTAGCGACGGGGATGGGCGAGCAGTACTTC
d_gene: NA; j_gene: TRBJ1-4; v_gene: TRBV30; abundance: NA; CDR3aa: CAWSTRTVEKLFF; CDR3nt: TGTGCCTGGAGTACGCGGACAGTTGAAAAACTGTTTTTT
d_gene: TRBD1; j_gene: TRBJ1-4; v_gene: TRBV2; abundance: NA; CDR3aa: CASSGGDRQGEKLFF; CDR3nt: TGTGCCAGCAGTGGCGGGGACAGGCAAGGAGAAAAACTGTTTTTT
d_gene: NA; j_gene: TRBJ1-2; v_gene: TRBV4-3; abundance: NA; CDR3aa: CASSQAREGNYGYTF; CDR3nt: TGCGCCAGCAGCCAGGCCAGGGAGGGGAACTATGGCTACACCTTC
d_gene: NA; j_gene: TRBJ2-1; v_gene: TRBV12-5; abundance: NA; CDR3aa: CASSFSYNEQFF; CDR3nt: TGTGCTAGTTCTTTTTCCTACAATGAGCAGTTCTTC
d_gene: TRBD2; j_gene: TRBJ2-1; v_gene: TRBV5-1; abundance: NA; CDR3aa: CASSAVLAGFTYNEQFF; CDR3nt: TGCGCCAGCAGCGCCGTACTAGCGGGGTTCACCTACAATGAGCAGTTCTTC
d_gene: NA; j_gene: TRBJ1-1; v_gene: TRBV6-5; abundance: NA; CDR3aa: CATLINTEAFF; CDR3nt: TGCGCCACCCTAATTAACACTGAAGCTTTCTTT
d_gene: NA; j_gene: TRBJ2-2; v_gene: TRBV11-3; abundance: few; CDR3aa: CASSPHQDTGELFF; CDR3nt: TGTGCCAGCAGCCCCCACCAGGACACCGGGGAGCTGTTTTTT
d_gene: TRBD2; j_gene: TRBJ2-3; v_gene: TRBV5-4; abundance: NA; CDR3aa: CASSLARGYSTDTQYF; CDR3nt: TGTGCCAGCAGCTTGGCGCGGGGGTATAGCACAGATACGCAGTATTTT
d_gene: NA; j_gene: TRBJ1-6; v_gene: TRBV25-1; abundance: NA; CDR3aa: CASSNPDGGSSYNSPLHF; CDR3nt: TGTGCCAGCTCTAACCCGGACGGAGGTAGCTCCTATAATTCACCCCTCCACTTT
d_gene: NA; j_gene: TRBJ1-1; v_gene: TRBV5-1; abundance: few; CDR3aa: CASSPGVNTEAFF; CDR3nt: TGCGCCAGCAGCCCAGGGGTGAACACTGAAGCTTTCTTT
d_gene: NA; j_gene: TRBJ1-1; v_gene: TRBV19; abundance: NA; CDR3aa: CASTDHLRTEAFF; CDR3nt: TGTGCCAGTACCGATCACCTTCGGACTGAAGCTTTCTTT